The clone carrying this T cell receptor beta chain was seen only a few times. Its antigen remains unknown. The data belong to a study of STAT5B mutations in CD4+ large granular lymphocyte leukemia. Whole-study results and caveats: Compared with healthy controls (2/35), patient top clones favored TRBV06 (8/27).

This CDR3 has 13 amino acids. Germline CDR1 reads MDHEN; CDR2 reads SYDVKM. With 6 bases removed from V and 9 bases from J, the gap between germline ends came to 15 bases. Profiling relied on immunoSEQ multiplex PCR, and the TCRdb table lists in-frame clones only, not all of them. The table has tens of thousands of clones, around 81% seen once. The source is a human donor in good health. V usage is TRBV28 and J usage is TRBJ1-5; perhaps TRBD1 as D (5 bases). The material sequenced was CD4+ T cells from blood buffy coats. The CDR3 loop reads CASSDSTGWPQHF. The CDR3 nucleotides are TGTGCCAGCAGCGACAGTACTGGTTGGCCCCAGCATTTT.